These 12 T cell receptor beta chains share one sample of origin, sequenced in a study of cytomegalovirus exposure and HLA in healthy donors. The PCR ran on 60 Vbeta and 13 Jbeta primers. The data were produced by immunoSEQ multiplex PCR, yet TCRdb's version contains in-frame clones alone and is incomplete. The data contain 80,000 to 100,000 clones, over 70% of them singletons. The sequencing sample was made of PBMCs. These TCRs come from a man between 25 and 39 years old in good health and CMV-seropositive.

The rearrangement joins TRBV19 to TRBJ1-2, with TRBD1 as a possible D gene (5 bases). Trimming removed 4 bases at V and 5 bases at J, with 14 bases between. The CDR3 spans 14 residues. The germline CDR1 and CDR2 sequences are LNHDA and SQIVND (reference sequence). The CDR3 sequence: CASSTPVGPYGYTF. CDR3 sequence (DNA): TGTGCCAGTAGTACACCGGTGGGGCCGTATGGCTACACCTTC.

This rearrangement joins TRBV7-2 to TRBJ2-5; D ambiguous. CDR1 and CDR2 (germline): SGHTA, FQGNSA. The CDR3 is 14 residues long. The germline V and J ends were trimmed by 5 bases and 0 bases, with 10 bases remaining between them. For the CDR3, the DNA is TGTGCCAGCAGCACACGACGGGACCAAGAGACCCAGTACTTC. Translation gives CASSTRRDQETQYF.

V usage is TRBV6-5 and J usage is TRBJ1-2; 10 bases map to TRBD1. Looked up from germline, CDR1 is MNHEY and CDR2 is SVGAGI. This CDR3 contains 15 residues. J gave up 3 bases and V 5 bases, and 6 bases lay outside the gene matches. The CDR3 spells CASSALTGGDYGYTF. CDR3 DNA sequence: TGTGCCAGCAGTGCCCTGACAGGGGGCGACTATGGCTACACCTTC.

The V gene is TRBV2, the J gene TRBJ1-2; D is undetermined. The CDR3 is 12 amino acids. V lost 6 bases and J 4 bases, leaving 9 bases between the germline ends. Germline V lookup: CDR1 SNHLY, CDR2 FYNNEI. The CDR3 sequence: CASSNFGYGYTF. The CDR3 nucleotides are TGTGCCAGCAGCAACTTCGGCTATGGCTACACCTTC.

The chain couples TRBV6-1 to TRBJ1-2, with D hard to call. CDR1 MNHNS and CDR2 SASEGT come from the germline V gene. The length of the CDR3 is 15 residues. Trimming took off 2 bases at V and 8 bases at J, with 18 bases between the two ends. The CDR3 region is CASSEIFRAGGGYTF. The CDR3, as DNA: TGTGCCAGCAGTGAAATCTTCCGGGCGGGAGGGGGCTACACCTTC.

The chain joins TRBV15 to TRBJ2-2; 7 bases match TRBD1. Germline V lookup: CDR1 LNHNV, CDR2 YYDKDF (reference sequence). The CDR3 runs 15 residues. The trim removed 1 base at V and 7 bases at J, leaving 6 bases unmatched. The CDR3 coding sequence is TGTGCCACCAGCAGAGTTGACAGGGCGGGCGGGGAGCTGTTTTTT. It is translated as CATSRVDRAGGELFF.

The chain joins TRBV7-9 to TRBJ1-1; 7 positions agree with TRBD1. Germline-derived CDR1 and CDR2 are SEHNR and FQNEAQ (reference sequence). The V and J ends lost 5 bases and 4 bases, in that order; junction bases with no gene match: 10. The CDR3 runs 15 residues. The CDR3 nucleotides read TGTGCCAGCAGCGGCAAAGGACAGGTTTTCACTGAAGCTTTCTTT. Amino acids: CASSGKGQVFTEAFF. Together with reference TRBV7-9 and TRBJ1-1, the CDR3 gives the full variable domain: DTGVSQNPRHKITKRGQNVTFRCDPISEHNRLYWYRQTLGQGPEFLTYFQNEAQLEKSRLLSDRFSAERPKGSFSTLEIQRTEQGDSAMYLCASSGKGQVFTEAFFGQGTRLTVV.

The chain uses TRBV28 and TRBJ2-3; tentative D call: TRBD1 (6 bases). Trimming shortened V by 7 bases and J by 2 bases, and 19 bases separated the two germline ends. This CDR3 is 16 amino acids long. Germline CDR1 is MDHEN and CDR2 is SYDVKM. Here the CDR3 reads CASTTSGTLFTDTQYF. The CDR3 nucleotides read TGTGCCAGCACCACCTCCGGGACACTTTTCACAGATACGCAGTATTTT.

The table lists this clone with a few counts. This sequence joins TRBV5-1 and TRBJ1-1, with 8 bases lining up with TRBD1. V shed 4 bases and J 3 bases; nucleotides not matched to a gene: 2. The CDR3 contains 13 residues. Germline CDR1 SGHRS, CDR2 YFSETQ. CDR3 sequence: CASSAQGDTEAFF. CDR3 bases: TGCGCCAGCAGCGCACAGGGGGACACTGAAGCTTTCTTT.

This clone has only one observation. This chain links TRBV29-1 with TRBJ2-1, with 7 nucleotides matching TRBD1. The ends lost 4 bases at V and 7 bases at J; junction bases unmatched: 7. Germline values: CDR1 SQVTM, CDR2 ANQGSEA. The CDR3 runs 13 residues. The CDR3 region is CSVGPTQGNEQFF. The CDR3 coding sequence is TGCAGCGTTGGACCTACACAGGGGAATGAGCAGTTCTTC.

The V call is TRBV5-8, the J call TRBJ1-2, with 7 bases lining up with TRBD1. J was trimmed by 3 bases and V by 4 bases; bases with no gene match: 6. Germline assignment: CDR1 SGHTS and CDR2 YDEGEE. This CDR3 spans 14 amino acids. CDR3 sequence: CASSPTGQDYGYTF. The DNA of the CDR3 is TGTGCCAGCAGCCCGACAGGGCAGGACTATGGCTACACCTTC.

The chain links TRBV30 to TRBJ1-2; 8 bases align to TRBD1. V lost 6 bases, J lost 6 bases, and 9 bases stayed unmatched. Germline V CDR1 and CDR2: GTSNPN, SVGIG (reference sequence). The CDR3 consists of 13 residues. The CDR3 spells CACGGQAIDGYTF. In DNA, the CDR3 is TGTGCCTGCGGGGGACAGGCTATCGATGGCTACACCTTC.